Sequencing of this T cell receptor beta chain was carried out in a study of blood T cell repertoires in COVID-19 (dated by TCRdb to between 2020 and 2021). Study-wide context: Collaborator samples came from the United States, Italy and Spain and covered acute and convalescent phases of COVID-19. The prospective study material was composed of cDNA or gDNA derived from T cells, B-cell-depleted T cells, or PBMCs. A freely available public database, intended as a resource for researchers studying the immune response to SARS-CoV-2, is where the repertoires were released. Where available, HLA class I and class II types were obtained from metadata supplied by the sample provider rather than from assay-based typing. Samples were obtained from the ongoing ImmuneRACE study (first 160 participants) and from 950 to 1,500 subjects provided by 6 global collaborators. Subjects who had been exposed to COVID-19, were actively infected with it, or had recovered from it provided the deeply sampled blood TCRbeta repertoires that made up the dataset. Sample metadata almost always included a de-identified subject ID, COVID-19 status, age in years and sex. The study at large found these results: The amount of clinical and demographic metadata varied by source and participant and was provided uncurated.

One collaborating source in Seattle enrolled patients while the patients were actively infected and followed the patients over time throughout the course of disease. Whole blood was collected in K2EDTA tubes by collaborating institutions according to the institutions' own protocols. For TCRbeta analysis, collaborator samples were shipped as frozen whole blood, as isolated PBMCs, or as DNA extracted from either sample type. To note about this clone: Its recognized antigen is unknown. There are no base qualities to consult, and no much larger clone falls within one base.

V is cut back by 4 bases and J by 2 bases, with 3 bases in the junction unmatched. The CDR3 runs 15 amino acids, cysteine and phenylalanine included. Only CDR3 DNA is held: 45 bases, read in frame from base 1. CDR1 and CDR2 are drawn from the germline V gene: SQVTM, ANQGSEA. TCRbeta CDR3 regions were amplified from genomic DNA by means of the immunoSEQ Assay, a bias-controlled multiplex PCR. As for how the authors treated the data: Nucleated cell counts per sample were estimated from amplification of reference gene primers within the assay. To quantify the absolute abundance of each unique TCRbeta CDR3 rearrangement, sequence reads were collapsed and filtered. For each sample, productive Simpson clonality was calculated as the square root of Simpson's diversity index over productive rearrangements. In its TCRdb copy, this immuneACCESS table keeps in-frame sequences only and misses some clones. Where compared with another copy, unresolved V genes explain less than half of these, and the others have no known cause. That table furnishes V, J and clone size, whereas the DNA furnished D and trimming. This sample holds about 170,000 clones; approximately 86% were observed only once. The ten top clones hold about 2.6% of the sample.

Sequenced sample: peripheral blood. This TCR derives from a woman of 80 years or more with COVID-19, enrolled during active disease. In this chain, TRBV29-1 is recombined with TRBJ2-3; 13 bases in the middle match TRBD2. The bases read TGCAGCGTTGGGGGGACTAGCGGGACCACAGATACGCAGTATTTT. The translation is CSVGGTSGTTDTQYF.